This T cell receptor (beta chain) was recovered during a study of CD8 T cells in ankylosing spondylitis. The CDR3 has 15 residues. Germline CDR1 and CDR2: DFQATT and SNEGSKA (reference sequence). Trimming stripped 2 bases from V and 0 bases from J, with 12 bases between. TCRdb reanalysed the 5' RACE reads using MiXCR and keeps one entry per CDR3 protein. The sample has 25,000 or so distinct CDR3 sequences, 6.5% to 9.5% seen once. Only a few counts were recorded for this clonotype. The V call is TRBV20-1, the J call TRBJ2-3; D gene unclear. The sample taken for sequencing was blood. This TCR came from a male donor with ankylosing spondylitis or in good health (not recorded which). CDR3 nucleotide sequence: TGCAGTGCTAGACAACAGCCAACTAGCACAGATACGCAGTATTTT. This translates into CSARQQPTSTDTQYF.